This TCR beta chain was recovered during a study of beta chain features in type 1 diabetes. Findings of the study overall: cDNA-based reads could over-represent cells with high TCR expression. HLA effects on TCRB rearrangement stayed unresolved here. All four CD4+ subsets of Type 1 diabetes patients contained TCRB CDR3s that were moderately but significantly shorter.

This clone was observed a few times. No antigen is known for it. The study reverse transcribed the entire isolated RNA, so it sequenced expressed TCRB transcripts. Libraries were prepared by immunoSEQ multiplex PCR; TCRdb keeps only in-frame clonotypes and omits some of them. The sample shows 310,000 or so clones, 9.5% to 11% of them seen only once. V dropped 5 bases and J dropped 4; count of bases not matched to a gene: 3. CDR1 and CDR2 (germline): SGHTA, FQGNSA. The length of the CDR3 is 13 residues. This sequence originates from a woman aged 25 to 39 in good health. Source material: naive CD4+ T cells from blood. The V call is TRBV7-2, the J call TRBJ1-1; 8 nucleotides match TRBD1. CDR3 protein: CASSRQGTTEAFF. The CDR3 region has the DNA TGTGCCAGCAGCAGACAGGGGACCACTGAAGCTTTCTTT.